A single sample is the source of the 26 T cell receptor beta chains below, sequenced in a study of shared clonotypes between healthy human individuals (dated by TCRdb to about 2020). The library was made by the immunoSEQ multiplex PCR assay. In TCRdb, the immuneACCESS table is reduced to in-frame sequences with V and J assigned. These tables do not hold every clone; where another copy was compared, an unresolved V gene accounts for under half, and the others remain unexplained. Within this sample are 2 million or so clones, with approximately 95% of them counted one time only. The ten largest clones represent approximately 1.2% of the sample. CD8 naive samples were CD45RO-negative cells positively selected for CCR7, giving a CD45RA+CCR7+ population that excluded TemRA cells. Input material: naive CD8+ T cells sorted from blood. What this sample's cell subset or site label stands for: CD45RA+CCR7+. Source of these receptors: a man between 18 and 35 years old in good health.

This clone appeared once. The gene calls are TRBV11-2 and TRBJ1-1; TRBD1 is a possible D gene (5 bases). Trimming pared 4 bases from V and 6 bases from J, leaving 12 bases between. Germline CDR1 is SGHAT and CDR2 is FQNNGV. The CDR3 runs to 13 residues. CDR3 amino acids: CASSSSGRAEAFF. CDR3 DNA sequence: TGTGCCAGCAGCTCCTCAGGGAGGGCTGAAGCTTTCTTT.

The rearrangement uses TRBV29-1 and TRBJ2-7, with D perhaps matching TRBD1 or TRBD2 (5 bases each). The V end was cut by 1 base, the J end by 2 bases, with 12 bases between. Germline lookup yields CDR1 SQVTM and CDR2 ANQGSEA. The CDR3 has 14 amino acids. The DNA for the CDR3 is TGCAGCGTTGAAGTGTGGGACCGAACCTACGAGCAGTACTTC. Translating it yields CSVEVWDRTYEQYF.

The V gene is TRBV5-1, the J gene TRBJ2-7; D possibly corresponds to TRBD2 (5 bases). The germline V and J ends were trimmed by 2 bases and 3 bases, with 18 bases remaining between them. Per the germline V gene, CDR1 is SGHRS and CDR2 is YFSETQ. CDR3 length: 16 amino acids. CDR3 amino acids: CASSFGRPSGGYEQYF. The CDR3 DNA reads TGCGCCAGCAGCTTTGGCCGTCCCAGCGGTGGCTACGAGCAGTACTTC.

The chain recombines TRBV19 with TRBJ2-5, with TRBD1 as a possible D gene (6 bases). Germline loops: CDR1 LNHDA, CDR2 SQIVND (reference sequence). Between the trimmed V and J ends, which lost 4 bases and 2 bases, there was a span of 14 bases. The length of the CDR3 is 15 residues. In nucleotides, the CDR3 is TGTGCCAGTAGTAGAACTAACAGGGAACAAGAGACCCAGTACTTC. Protein: CASSRTNREQETQYF.

The genes are TRBV9 and TRBJ1-2; maybe TRBD1 (5 bases). The CDR3 has 13 residues. The V end lost 7 bases, the J end lost 3 bases, and 13 bases lay between the germline ends. Germline lookup yields CDR1 SGDLS and CDR2 YYNGEE. CDR3 in amino acids: CASGDDRYYGYTF. The CDR3 DNA reads as TGTGCCAGCGGGGATGACAGATACTATGGCTACACCTTC.

This clone was counted a single time. The chain links TRBV4-1 to TRBJ2-7; 8 bases agree with TRBD2. Germline assignment: CDR1 MGHRA and CDR2 YSYEKL. The CDR3 has 15 residues. V was pared by 0 bases and J by 3 bases, with 4 bases of the junction left unmatched. CDR3: CASSQESSGVYEQYF. CDR3 nucleotides: TGCGCCAGCAGCCAAGAAAGTAGCGGGGTCTACGAGCAGTACTTC.

As concerns this clone: Other nucleotide sequences from this sample produce the same CDR3. The chain combines TRBV4-1 with TRBJ2-7; 7 positions agree with TRBD2. Losses at the gene ends were 0 bases for V and 4 bases for J; bases not matched to a gene: 6. The CDR3 has 15 residues. CDR1 and CDR2 (germline): MGHRA, YSYEKL. The DNA for the CDR3 is TGCGCCAGCAGCCAAGATCCCTCCGGGGGGTACGAGCAGTACTTC. Encoded protein: CASSQDPSGGYEQYF.

The chain is built from TRBV28 and TRBJ2-7; the D is unclear. Between the trimmed V and J ends, which lost 2 bases and 2 bases, there was a span of 10 bases. The germline CDR1 and CDR2 sequences are MDHEN and SYDVKM. The CDR3 has 14 amino acids. CDR3 residues: CASSLRVRTYEQYF. The CDR3 DNA follows: TGTGCCAGCAGTTTACGCGTCAGGACCTACGAGCAGTACTTC.

The rearrangement uses TRBV5-5 and TRBJ2-5; 8 nucleotides align to TRBD2. The V gene's germline CDR1 is SGHKS and CDR2 YYEKEE (reference sequence). The V gene end was trimmed by 1 base and the J gene end by 1 base; junction bases not matched to a gene: 9. The CDR3 has 17 residues. The CDR3 bases are TGTGCCAGCAGCTTGTGGGTCGGGGGGGCCCCCCAAGAGACCCAGTACTTC. Amino acids: CASSLWVGGAPQETQYF.

The chain joins TRBV15 to TRBJ2-5, with 7 bases aligning to TRBD2. This CDR3 spans 12 amino acids. Germline V gene sequence: CDR1 LNHNV, CDR2 YYDKDF (reference sequence). Unmatched junction bases numbered 0, after V lost 5 bases and J lost 3 bases. The DNA of the CDR3 is TGTGCCACCAGCGGGGGGGAAGAGACCCAGTACTTC. It encodes CATSGGEETQYF.

The chain uses TRBV5-4 and TRBJ2-7, with 8 bases aligning to TRBD1. V lost 2 bases, J lost 6 bases, and 4 bases stayed unmatched. The CDR3 has 13 amino acids. Germline V gene data show CDR1 as SGHNT and CDR2 as YYREEE (reference sequence). The CDR3 sequence: CASSLGTGGEQYF. The CDR3 DNA reads TGTGCCAGCAGCTTAGGTACAGGGGGCGAGCAGTACTTC.

This rearrangement joins TRBV4-3 to TRBJ2-1; 10 positions match TRBD2. CDR3 size: 13 residues. Germline-derived CDR1 and CDR2 are LGHNA and YSLEER. V lost 8 bases, J lost 6 bases, and 4 bases stayed unmatched. The chain's CDR3 is CASGVAGGNEQFF. CDR3 in DNA: TGCGCCAGCGGCGTAGCGGGAGGCAATGAGCAGTTCTTC.

The V and J genes are TRBV5-5 and TRBJ1-5; D is ambiguous. Trimming cost V 0 bases and J 4 bases, with 11 bases left between them. Germline lookup yields CDR1 SGHKS and CDR2 YYEKEE (reference sequence). This CDR3 contains 15 residues. The CDR3 sequence is CASSLEGLGNQPQHF. CDR3 DNA sequence: TGTGCCAGCAGCTTGGAAGGGCTGGGAAATCAGCCCCAGCATTTT.

This sequence joins TRBV10-2 and TRBJ2-3; 8 bases match TRBD1. The V and J ends lost 6 bases and 7 bases, in that order; junction bases with no gene match: 6. CDR3 size: 13 residues. Germline V gene sequence: CDR1 WSHSY, CDR2 SAAADI. CDR3 region: CASSGQGLHTQYF. The CDR3 DNA reads as TGCGCCAGCAGCGGACAGGGCCTCCATACGCAGTATTTT.

The rearrangement links TRBV2 to TRBJ2-3; unclear D gene. V was trimmed by 3 bases and J by 0 bases, leaving 7 bases between them. This CDR3 has 14 residues. Per germline, CDR1 SNHLY and CDR2 FYNNEI. As DNA, the CDR3 is TGTGCCAGCAGTGACCAGGACAGCACAGATACGCAGTATTTT. Its translation: CASSDQDSTDTQYF.

This chain joins TRBV7-9 and TRBJ1-2, with D possibly TRBD1 on 6 matching bases. Deletions cut 6 bases from V and 5 bases from J, with 13 bases between. Germline-derived CDR1 and CDR2 are SEHNR and FQNEAQ (reference sequence). The CDR3 loop spans 13 amino acids. CDR3 in DNA: TGTGCCAGCAGTCAACAGGGAGGATATGGCTACACCTTC. Its translation: CASSQQGGYGYTF. The entire variable domain, with the rest obtained from reference TRBV7-9 and TRBJ1-2, is as follows: DTGVSQNPRHKITKRGQNVTFRCDPISEHNRLYWYRQTLGQGPEFLTYFQNEAQLEKSRLLSDRFSAERPKGSFSTLEIQRTEQGDSAMYLCASSQQGGYGYTFGSGTRLTVV.

The chain is built from TRBV28 and TRBJ2-1; D uncertain. The CDR3 totals 13 residues. V was cut by 5 bases and J by 9 bases, with 14 bases left in between. Germline lookup yields CDR1 MDHEN and CDR2 SYDVKM. The CDR3 region is CASSGYQVTEQFF. The CDR3 region has the DNA TGTGCCAGCAGTGGATATCAAGTAACTGAGCAGTTCTTC.

The rearrangement uses TRBV7-9 and TRBJ2-7; no reliable D call. The CDR3 extends over 15 amino acids. Germline loops: CDR1 SEHNR, CDR2 FQNEAQ (reference sequence). Trimming shortened V by 4 bases and J by 2 bases, and 15 bases separated the two germline ends. This CDR3 is CASSSLDKGTYEQYF. The CDR3 DNA reads TGTGCCAGCAGCTCCCTCGACAAGGGAACCTACGAGCAGTACTTC.

The V call is TRBV7-3, the J call TRBJ1-6; 9 bases map to TRBD1. The trim removed 5 bases at V and 6 bases at J, leaving 8 bases unmatched. Looked up from germline, CDR1 is SGHTA and CDR2 is FQGTGA. The CDR3 length is 16 residues. The CDR3 here is CASSEGTGNSNSPLHF. The CDR3 bases are TGTGCCAGCAGCGAAGGGACAGGGAACAGTAATTCACCCCTCCACTTT.

V is TRBV7-2 and J is TRBJ2-4, with 11 bases that match TRBD2. V lost 5 bases and J lost 0; bases outside the gene matches: 6. CDR1 is SGHTA, CDR2 FQGNSA, per germline. This CDR3 has 17 amino acids. The CDR3 loop reads CASSKVLAGVAKNIQYF. CDR3 bases: TGTGCCAGCAGCAAAGTACTAGCGGGAGTAGCCAAAAACATTCAGTACTTC.

J is TRBJ2-5 and V is TRBV11-2, with D possibly TRBD1 on 5 matching bases. The CDR3 has 17 amino acids. Germline CDR1 is SGHAT and CDR2 is FQNNGV. Trimming left V 5 bases short and J 5 bases short, with 24 bases between. The CDR3 DNA reads TGTGCCAGCAGCACCCCCAAAGCAGGGCTCGTTGAGGAGACCCAGTACTTC. Its translation is CASSTPKAGLVEETQYF.

The chain employs TRBV5-5 and TRBJ2-7; 9 bases line up with TRBD1. V shed 4 bases, J shed 7 bases, and the junction held 9 bases outside the gene matches. The CDR3 is made up of 14 amino acids. CDR1 and CDR2 from the germline V gene are SGHKS and YYEKEE (reference sequence). The chain's CDR3 is CASSLGTGIREQYF. DNA of the CDR3: TGTGCCAGCAGCCTCGGGACAGGGATTAGGGAGCAGTACTTC.

The V call is TRBV11-2, the J call TRBJ2-1; TRBD1 is a possible D gene (6 bases). The V and J ends lost 1 base and 10 bases respectively, with 11 bases between them. CDR1 and CDR2 from the germline V gene are SGHAT and FQNNGV. The CDR3 covers 13 residues. The CDR3 bases are TGTGCCAGCAGCTTAGCTGGGGGCGGAGAGCAGTTCTTC. Translating it yields CASSLAGGGEQFF.

The gene calls are TRBV27 and TRBJ2-5; the D call may be TRBD1 or TRBD2 (5 bases each). V was pared by 5 bases and J by 1 base, with 14 bases between. The CDR3 loop spans 15 amino acids. From germline, CDR1 is MNHEY and CDR2 SMNVEV (reference sequence). CDR3 nucleotides: TGTGCCAGCAGTCAGACTGAGGGGAGCCAAGAGACCCAGTACTTC. Residues: CASSQTEGSQETQYF.

CDR3 loop: CASRNAAGGLNTEAFF. The CDR3 DNA reads TGTGCCAGCAGAAATGCGGCAGGGGGTTTGAACACTGAAGCTTTCTTT. The rearrangement uses TRBV27 and TRBJ1-1; 7 bases are a match to TRBD1. The CDR3 consists of 16 residues. J gave up 0 bases and V 6 bases, and 10 bases lay outside the gene matches. Germline V CDR1 and CDR2: MNHEY, SMNVEV (reference sequence).

The genes are TRBV19 and TRBJ2-5, with D perhaps TRBD2 (5 bases). Germline V lookup: CDR1 LNHDA, CDR2 SQIVND (reference sequence). This CDR3 has 13 amino acids. V was pared by 4 bases and J by 1 base, with 7 bases between. DNA for the CDR3: TGTGCCAGTAGTAAGGACTCCCAAGAGACCCAGTACTTC. It encodes CASSKDSQETQYF.